Sequencing of this TCR beta chain was carried out in a study of blood T cell repertoires in COVID-19. Germline lookup yields CDR1 SGHNT and CDR2 YENEEA. This CDR3 has 13 amino acids. V was pared by 4 bases and J by 6 bases, with 13 bases between. The method was immunoSEQ multiplex PCR; TCRdb's version includes in-frame clones alone and lacks a portion of them. The data contain 100,000 or so clones, 80% to 85% of them seen just once; the ten biggest clones take up about 4%. The sample was peripheral blood. This sequence was found in a man aged 55 to 70 with acute or convalescent COVID-19. The chain links TRBV11-3 to TRBJ2-7; D is perhaps TRBD2 (5 bases). In nucleotides, the CDR3 is TGTGCCAGCAGCTCGAGGAGGCGGAGCGAGCAGTACGTC. The encoded protein is CASSSRRRSEQYV.